The rows below give T cell receptor beta chains drawn from one sample of a study of control samples from healthy donors and cancer patients. Clones were read by immunoSEQ multiplex PCR, and TCRdb kept only the in-frame ones, dropping some. This sample has 100,000 to 150,000 clones; around nine tenths occur once, and the top ten carry about 2.5%. The sequenced material came from blood. Receptors were obtained from a man between 40 and 49 years old in good health. Each CDR3 is given without its conserved first and last residue. Fields, in order: CDR3 protein, J gene, V gene.

ASSEALGRSPRYNEQF TRBJ2-1 TRBV2
ASSGGGLGYEQY TRBJ2-7 TRBV6-6
ASSTLGTDNSPLH TRBJ1-6 TRBV6-5
ASSLTNRVNEQY TRBJ2-7 TRBV5-1
ASSLSIGVTEAF TRBJ1-1 TRBV27
SASREGAGTEAF TRBJ1-1 TRBV20-1
ASSSYRGNYGYT TRBJ1-2 TRBV27
ATAGHSASAEQY TRBJ2-7 TRBV2
ASSKTGQNYGYT TRBJ1-2 TRBV9
ASSPNTGELF TRBJ2-2 TRBV18
ASSRDAGILAKNIQY TRBJ2-4 TRBV21-1
ASSGTDNEQF TRBJ2-1 TRBV23-1
ASSVGSYNEQF TRBJ2-1 TRBV9
ASSYSSGGPNEKLF TRBJ1-4 TRBV6-6
ASMAVRGYNEQF TRBJ2-1 TRBV19
ASSLQGFGSPLH TRBJ1-6 TRBV7-3
ASKLGQGFYEQY TRBJ2-7 TRBV6-5
ASSTPRVTSGEGDTQY TRBJ2-3 TRBV19
ASSLGEAETDTQY TRBJ2-3 TRBV5-4
ASSGATSGGPLGNEQF TRBJ2-1 TRBV7-9
ASSTAVGSYNEQF TRBJ2-1 TRBV19
ASSQDQTRSGNTIY TRBJ1-3 TRBV14
ASSQLASSYNSPLH TRBJ1-6 TRBV19
ASSPKIQGYEQY TRBJ2-7 TRBV27
ASSPPVIPEAF TRBJ1-1 TRBV28
AISDLDREDSPLH TRBJ1-6 TRBV10-3
ASSSLAGGGNEQF TRBJ2-1 TRBV6-5
ASSDPGQNYEQY TRBJ2-7 TRBV10-2
ASSVVSLAGELF TRBJ2-2 TRBV9
ATETRGQGNTGELF TRBJ2-2 TRBV11-1
ASSSQTGPDTQY TRBJ2-3 TRBV7-9
AWSKGGTQY TRBJ2-7 TRBV30
ASSAPRGQGSGYTEAF TRBJ1-1 TRBV9
ASLMTGNNQPQH TRBJ1-5 TRBV5-1
ASSPFQGVGEAF TRBJ1-1 TRBV3-1/TRBV3-2
ASRRRLTWTDTQY TRBJ2-3 TRBV6-5
ASSPPGGRDTEAF TRBJ1-1 TRBV18
ASSPTGTKEKLF TRBJ1-4 TRBV5-1
ASSPLSGLSPLH TRBJ1-6 TRBV18
ASSIGRRGRGDTQY TRBJ2-3 TRBV19
SVWDTASGYT TRBJ1-2 TRBV29-1
ASSLSREKENIQY TRBJ2-4 TRBV5-4
ASSIGLQGTYEQY TRBJ2-7 TRBV19
ASSFVTEAF TRBJ1-1 TRBV28
ASSRGTGSHTEAF TRBJ1-1 TRBV5-6
ASSTNTGELF TRBJ2-2 TRBV9
ASSLAFETLGYT TRBJ1-2 TRBV5-1
ASSSMARENTEAF TRBJ1-1 TRBV5-1
ASSSTSGDTSYEQY TRBJ2-7 TRBV13
ASSQDTVYGYT TRBJ1-2 TRBV14
ASSLGGGYNQPQH TRBJ1-5 TRBV11-2
ASSEQGTDTQY TRBJ2-3 TRBV6-4